What follows describes a single T cell receptor beta chain. The antigen remains unidentified. This record comes from a study of tissue T cells after allogeneic stem cell transplantation. Regarding the study as a whole: Across patients, clones rarely overlapped, yet motif clusters were shared tissue-specifically. Only a limited share of tissue TCRs appeared in blood or spleen. Anatomically similar tissues had similar TCR repertoires within each patient.

Germline V gene data show CDR1 as SEHNR and CDR2 as FQNEAQ (reference sequence). Trimming removed 7 bases from V and 4 bases from J; junction bases left unmatched: 6. The CDR3 extends over 14 amino acids. TCRdb keeps only in-frame clones here, not all; method: immunoSEQ multiplex PCR. This table has fewer than 30,000 clones, around four fifths appearing once. The source of this sequence is an older female donor with lung cancer. This chain joins TRBV7-9 and TRBJ1-4; 7 bases map to TRBD1. The sequencing used tissue from the ileum, collected at autopsy. The CDR3 DNA sequence: TGTGCCAGCATCCGGGGACAGCTTAATGAAAAACTGTTTTTT. The encoded protein is CASIRGQLNEKLFF.